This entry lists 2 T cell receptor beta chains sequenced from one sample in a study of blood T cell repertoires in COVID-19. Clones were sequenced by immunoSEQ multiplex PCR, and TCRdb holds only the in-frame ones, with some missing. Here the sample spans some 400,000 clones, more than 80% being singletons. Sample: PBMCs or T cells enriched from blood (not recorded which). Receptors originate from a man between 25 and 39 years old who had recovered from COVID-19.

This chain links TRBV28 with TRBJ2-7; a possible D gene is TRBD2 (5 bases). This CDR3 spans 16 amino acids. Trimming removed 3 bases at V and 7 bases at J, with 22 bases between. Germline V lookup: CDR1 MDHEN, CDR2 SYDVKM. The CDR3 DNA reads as TGTGCCAGCAGTTTGGGAGAAATGACTTGGAGCCGGGAGCAGTACTTC. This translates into CASSLGEMTWSREQYF. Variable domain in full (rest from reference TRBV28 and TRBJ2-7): DVKVTQSSRYLVKRTGEKVFLECVQDMDHENMFWYRQDPGLGLRLIYFSYDVKMKEKGDIPEGYSVSREKKERFSLILESASTNQTSMYLCASSLGEMTWSREQYFGPGTRLTVT.

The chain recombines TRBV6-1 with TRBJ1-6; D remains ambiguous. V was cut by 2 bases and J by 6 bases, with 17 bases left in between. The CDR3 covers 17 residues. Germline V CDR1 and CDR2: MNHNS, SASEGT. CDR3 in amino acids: CASSESITVLSNSPLHF. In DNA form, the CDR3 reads TGTGCCAGCAGTGAAAGTATAACAGTTTTGTCTAATTCACCCCTCCACTTT.